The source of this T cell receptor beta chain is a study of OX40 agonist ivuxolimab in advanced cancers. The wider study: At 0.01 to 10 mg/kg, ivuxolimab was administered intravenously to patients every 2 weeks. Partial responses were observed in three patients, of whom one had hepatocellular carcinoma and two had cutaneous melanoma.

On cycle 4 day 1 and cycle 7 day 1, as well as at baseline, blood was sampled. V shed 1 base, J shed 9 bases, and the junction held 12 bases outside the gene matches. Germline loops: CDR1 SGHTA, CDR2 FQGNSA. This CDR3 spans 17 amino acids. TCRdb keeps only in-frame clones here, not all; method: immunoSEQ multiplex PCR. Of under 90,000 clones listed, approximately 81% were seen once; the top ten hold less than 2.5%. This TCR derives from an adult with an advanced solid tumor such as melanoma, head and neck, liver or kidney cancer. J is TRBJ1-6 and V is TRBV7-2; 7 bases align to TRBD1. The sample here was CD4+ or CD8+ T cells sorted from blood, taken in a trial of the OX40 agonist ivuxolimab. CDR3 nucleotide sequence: TGTGCCAGCAGCTTAGACTCGGGAGGGGGCGCACGTTCACCCCTCCACTTT. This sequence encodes CASSLDSGGGARSPLHF.